This TCR beta chain was observed in a study of T cells after yellow fever vaccination. This clonotype was counted only a few times. As TCR cDNA was made by 5'RACE template switching, a universal primer site and UMIs were added. TCRdb redid the calling of the 5' RACE reads with MiXCR, one entry per CDR3 protein. The table shows tens of thousands of distinct CDR3 sequences, with approximately 7% occurring only once. Trimming pared 3 bases from V and 3 bases from J, leaving 5 bases between. The CDR3 sequence is 12 residues long. CDR1 SGHTA and CDR2 FQGNSA come from the germline V gene. This chain uses TRBV7-2 with TRBJ1-2; D is undetermined. The sample in question was CD8+ T cells sorted from PBMCs, obtained on the day of the first yellow fever vaccination. This clonotype originated in a man aged 18 to 29 who received the YFV17D yellow fever vaccine. Here the CDR3 reads CASSFGDYGYTF. The CDR3 nucleotides are TGTGCCAGCAGCTTCGGAGACTATGGCTACACCTTC.